This T cell receptor (beta chain) derives from a study of response to subunit inactivated influenza vaccine. Many counts were recorded for this clonotype. V dropped 6 bases and J dropped 0 bases, with 18 bases sitting between them. Germline loops: CDR1 DFQATT, CDR2 SNEGSKA (reference sequence). This CDR3 is built from 15 residues. TCRdb ran MiXCR on the RT-PCR reads and lists one entry per CDR3 protein. The sample includes approximately 160,000 distinct CDR3 sequences, around 11% of them seen just once. The genes are TRBV20-1 and TRBJ2-7; maybe TRBD1 (5 bases). The sample here was CD8+ T cells sorted from PBMCs, taken roughly 24 months after vaccination. The sequence was collected from a man in his fifties or sixties who received an inactivated influenza vaccine. CDR3 DNA: TGCAGTGCGCCCCCCCCGGAAAGGGGCTCCTACGAGCAGTACTTC. Translation: CSAPPPERGSYEQYF.